This paragraph reports one TCR beta chain. There are 12 residues in the CDR3. Trimming stripped 5 bases from V and 8 bases from J, with 11 bases between. From germline, CDR1 is SEHNR and CDR2 FQNEAQ (reference sequence). The source of the sample is a study of blood T cells in healthy people across ages. Alongside a J-beta primer mix, a sample-barcoded 5' primer served in a second PCR lasting roughly 7 to 12 cycles. Using its own MiXCR run on the 5' RACE reads, TCRdb lists one record per CDR3 protein. The table has hundreds of thousands of distinct CDR3 sequences, roughly 64% seen once. The sequence came from a man younger than 45 in good health. Input material: blood. The J gene is TRBJ2-3, the V gene TRBV7-9; tentatively, D is TRBD2 (5 bases). CDR3 in amino acids: CASSMDAGTQYF. For the CDR3, the DNA is TGTGCCAGCAGCATGGACGCGGGTACGCAGTATTTT.